The sequence of this TCR beta chain was determined in a study of OX40 agonist ivuxolimab in advanced cancers. In the study overall: Ivuxolimab was an agonistic, fully human IgG2 monoclonal antibody directed against OX40 (CD134), a costimulatory receptor. Intravenous ivuxolimab was administered to patients every 2 weeks at six dose levels: 0.01, 0.1, 0.3, 1.5, 3 and 10 mg/kg. Of the 52 patients in dose escalation, approximately 20 had hepatocellular carcinoma, approximately 15 had melanoma, 9 had renal cell carcinoma and 9 had head and neck cancer. A male proportion of 70% to 90% and a mean age of approximately 62 years, ranging from 23 to 79, were recorded for the dose-escalation cohort. Patients were allowed to have had prior anti-PD-1, anti-PD-L1 or anti-CTLA-4 therapy, and around 37% of the dose-escalation patients had previously received checkpoint inhibitors. Partial responses occurred in three dose-escalation patients, of whom one had hepatocellular carcinoma and two had cutaneous melanoma. Peripheral TCRbeta sequencing was intended to test whether TCR sequence diversity was altered and clonal T-cell expansion was caused by ivuxolimab. The paper reports the monotherapy dose-escalation portion (N ≈ 50 patients) of the phase I ivuxolimab trial. Study-wide conclusions, independent of this receptor: On average, CD8+ T cells showed more expanded clones than CD4+ T cells after ivuxolimab. The antigen specificity of the clonally expanded peripheral T cells was not determined. In partial responders in the 0.1-3.0 mg/kg groups, normalized peripheral clonal expansion was found to be among the lowest, especially among CD8+ T cells. Low levels of normalized T-cell clonal expansion were also seen in some nonresponding patients. At doses of 0.1 to 3.0 mg/kg, clonal expansion of both CD4+ and CD8+ T cells in blood was seen between baseline and week 6.

A remark on this clone: The antigen it recognizes is unknown. No clone much larger than this one lies a single base away; base qualities are absent. Distinct nucleotide sequences in the sample also encode this CDR3.

Genomic DNA was isolated from the sorted cells so that the TCRbeta CDR3 region could be sequenced. The immunoSEQ Assay was used for sequencing of TCRbeta CDR3 regions. Held by TCRdb, this immuneACCESS table contains in-frame sequences only and omits some clones. Under half of the omission traces to an unresolved V gene where checked; the cause of the rest is unknown. The table for this sample lists some 150,000 clones; less than 95% of them were counted only once. The ten largest make up 0.9% to 1.2% of the sample. Patients with autoimmune disease history or receiving systemic immunosuppression were excluded from the trial. Peripheral blood for TCR sequencing was collected from all dose cohorts at baseline, on cycle 4 day 1, and on cycle 7 day 1. Samples were obtained from an open-label, multicenter, first-in-human phase I dose-escalation trial of ivuxolimab. Adults with locally advanced or metastatic melanoma, renal cell carcinoma, hepatocellular carcinoma or head and neck squamous cell carcinoma were enrolled in the trial. Before TCR sequencing, CD4+ and CD8+ T cells were separately sorted from peripheral blood.

This TCR was recovered from an adult with an advanced solid tumor such as melanoma, head and neck, liver or kidney cancer. Sequencing used CD4+ or CD8+ T cells sorted from blood, obtained in a trial of the OX40 agonist ivuxolimab.

In nucleotide form, the sequence is TGTGCCAGCAGTTTATCGGTGACAGATACGCAGTATTTT. Translated, this gives CASSLSVTDTQYF. Recombination joined TRBV27 with TRBJ2-3, with the D gene uncertain. The CDR3 holds 13 amino acids from the cysteine to the phenylalanine. The CDR3 DNA has 39 bases and is translated from base 1. V is pared back by 0 bases and J by 3 bases, with 4 bases lying between the germline termini. The germline V gene (reference sequence) gives CDR1 as MNHEY and CDR2 as SMNVEV.